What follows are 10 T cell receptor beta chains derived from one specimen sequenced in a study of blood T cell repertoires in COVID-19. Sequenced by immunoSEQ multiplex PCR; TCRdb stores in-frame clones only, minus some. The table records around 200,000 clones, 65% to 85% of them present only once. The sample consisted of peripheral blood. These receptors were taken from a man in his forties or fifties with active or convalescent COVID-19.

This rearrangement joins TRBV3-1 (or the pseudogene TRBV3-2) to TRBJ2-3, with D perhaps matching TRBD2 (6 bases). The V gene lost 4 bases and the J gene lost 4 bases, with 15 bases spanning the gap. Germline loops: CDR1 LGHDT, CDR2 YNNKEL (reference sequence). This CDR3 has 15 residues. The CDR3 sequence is CASSRTKAPADTQYF. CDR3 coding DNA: TGTGCCAGCAGCCGGACTAAAGCGCCTGCAGATACGCAGTATTTT.

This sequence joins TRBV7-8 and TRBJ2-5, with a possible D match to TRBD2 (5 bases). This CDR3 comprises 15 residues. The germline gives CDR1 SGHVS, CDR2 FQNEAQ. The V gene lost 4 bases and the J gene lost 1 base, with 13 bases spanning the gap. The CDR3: CASSSLSAFQETQYF. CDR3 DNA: TGTGCCAGCAGCTCACTTAGCGCGTTCCAAGAGACCCAGTACTTC.

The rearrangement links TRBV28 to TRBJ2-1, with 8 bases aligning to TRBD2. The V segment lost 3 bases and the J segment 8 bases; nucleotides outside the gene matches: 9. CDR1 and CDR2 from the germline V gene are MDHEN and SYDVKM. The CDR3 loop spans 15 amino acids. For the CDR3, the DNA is TGTGCCAGCAGTTTCATGAGCGGGAGTTTGCATGAGCAGTTCTTC. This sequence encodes CASSFMSGSLHEQFF.

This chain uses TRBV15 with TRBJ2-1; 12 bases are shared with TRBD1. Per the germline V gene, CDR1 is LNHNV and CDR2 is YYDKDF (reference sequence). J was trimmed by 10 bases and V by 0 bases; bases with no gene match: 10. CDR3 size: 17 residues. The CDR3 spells CATSRDRPGQGAREQFF. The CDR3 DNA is TGTGCCACCAGCAGAGATCGGCCGGGACAGGGGGCCCGAGAGCAGTTCTTC.

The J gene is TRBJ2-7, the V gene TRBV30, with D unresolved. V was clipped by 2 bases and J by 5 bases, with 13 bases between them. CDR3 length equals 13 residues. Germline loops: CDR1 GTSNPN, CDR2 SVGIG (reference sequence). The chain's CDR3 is CAWSSLSENEQYF. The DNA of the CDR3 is TGTGCCTGGAGTTCTTTATCGGAGAACGAGCAGTACTTC.

The CDR3 region is CASSLSLYPYEQYF. DNA for the CDR3: TGTGCCAGCAGCTTATCCCTCTACCCCTACGAGCAGTACTTC. V and J are TRBV11-2 and TRBJ2-7; D call uncertain. Germline lookup yields CDR1 SGHAT and CDR2 FQNNGV. The CDR3 contains 14 residues. V was trimmed by 2 bases and J by 2 bases, leaving 10 bases between them.

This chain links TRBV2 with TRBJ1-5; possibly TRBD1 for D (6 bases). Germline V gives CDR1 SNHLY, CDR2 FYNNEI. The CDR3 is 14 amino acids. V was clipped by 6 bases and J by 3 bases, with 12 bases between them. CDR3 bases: TGTGCCAGCAGCCAACAGGGATCCAATCAGCCCCAGCATTTT. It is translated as CASSQQGSNQPQHF.

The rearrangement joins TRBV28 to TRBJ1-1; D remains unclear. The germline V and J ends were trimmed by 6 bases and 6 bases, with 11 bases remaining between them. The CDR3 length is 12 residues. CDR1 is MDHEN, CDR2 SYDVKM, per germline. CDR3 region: CASSPRHPEAFF. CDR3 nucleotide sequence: TGTGCCAGCAGCCCCCGACACCCTGAAGCTTTCTTT. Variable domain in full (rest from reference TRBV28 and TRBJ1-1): DVKVTQSSRYLVKRTGEKVFLECVQDMDHENMFWYRQDPGLGLRLIYFSYDVKMKEKGDIPEGYSVSREKKERFSLILESASTNQTSMYLCASSPRHPEAFFGQGTRLTVV.

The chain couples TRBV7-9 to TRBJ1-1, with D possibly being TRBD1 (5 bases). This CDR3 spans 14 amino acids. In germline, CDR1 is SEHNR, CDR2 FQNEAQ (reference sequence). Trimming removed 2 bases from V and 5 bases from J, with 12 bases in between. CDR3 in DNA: TGTGCCAGCAGCTTAAGGACCGGGGGGACTGAAGCTTTCTTT. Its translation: CASSLRTGGTEAFF.

This CDR3 is CAWAGLGMGELFF. CDR3 DNA: TGTGCCTGGGCGGGACTTGGGATGGGGGAGCTGTTTTTT. The chain carries TRBV30 and TRBJ2-2; D perhaps matches TRBD2 (6 bases). The CDR3 has 13 residues. Germline V lookup: CDR1 GTSNPN, CDR2 SVGIG (reference sequence). Trimming took 5 bases from V and 8 from J, leaving 15 bases between them.